These 30 T cell receptor beta chains share one sample of origin, sequenced in a study of cytomegalovirus exposure and HLA in healthy donors. Profiled with immunoSEQ multiplex PCR; TCRdb holds only in-frame clones, not every one. The sample holds over 200,000 clones, roughly 88% seen once. The sample was PBMCs. Every receptor here comes from a woman aged 30 to 39 in good health and CMV-seronegative.

The J gene is TRBJ2-5, the V gene TRBV11-3; TRBD1 or TRBD2 may be the D gene (5 bases each). Germline assignment: CDR1 SGHNT and CDR2 YENEEA. V was clipped by 8 bases and J by 7 bases, with 14 bases between them. The CDR3 runs to 12 residues. The DNA for the CDR3 is TGTGCCAGCGGACCGGGACGGGTGACCCAGTACTTC. It yields the protein CASGPGRVTQYF.

The rearrangement joins TRBV6-6 to TRBJ2-7; 10 bases match TRBD1. The germline V gene has CDR1 MNHNY and CDR2 SVGAGI (reference sequence). CDR3 length equals 13 residues. V gave up 5 bases and J gave up 12 bases; unmatched junction bases: 10. The CDR3 loop reads CASSMTGGLPPYF. The CDR3 DNA reads as TGTGCCAGCAGTATGACAGGGGGCCTCCCCCCGTACTTC.

This chain uses TRBV7-9 with TRBJ2-1, with D possibly TRBD2 on 6 matching bases. Germline CDR1 reads SEHNR; CDR2 reads FQNEAQ (reference sequence). V lost 4 bases, J lost 14 bases, and 18 bases lay in between. This CDR3 comprises 13 residues. The CDR3 is CASSSLGGWGEFF. As DNA, the CDR3 is TGTGCCAGCAGCTCTTTGGGCGGTTGGGGGGAGTTCTTC. Using reference TRBV7-9 and TRBJ2-1 for the parts outside the CDR3, the full variable domain is DTGVSQNPRHKITKRGQNVTFRCDPISEHNRLYWYRQTLGQGPEFLTYFQNEAQLEKSRLLSDRFSAERPKGSFSTLEIQRTEQGDSAMYLCASSSLGGWGEFFGPGTRLTVL.

V usage is TRBV4-3 and J usage is TRBJ2-1; D call uncertain. The V gene lost 3 bases and the J gene lost 4 bases, with 25 bases spanning the gap. The CDR3 totals 19 residues. Germline CDR1 reads LGHNA; CDR2 reads YSLEER. CDR3 amino acids: CASSQVEGHESAFYNEQFF. CDR3 nucleotides: TGCGCCAGCAGCCAGGTAGAAGGTCATGAGAGTGCCTTTTACAATGAGCAGTTCTTC.

CDR3 sequence (DNA): TGCAGCGCTCCGGGACAGAACCAAGAGACCCAGTACTTC. Translated: CSAPGQNQETQYF. V gene TRBV29-1 combines with J gene TRBJ2-5; TRBD1 aligns across 7 bases. The CDR3 is made up of 13 amino acids. CDR1 and CDR2 from the germline V gene are SQVTM and ANQGSEA. V lost 7 bases and J lost 0; bases outside the gene matches: 5.

This sequence joins TRBV25-1 and TRBJ1-4; D possibly corresponds to TRBD1 (5 bases). The CDR3 covers 16 residues. The V and J ends lost 5 bases and 6 bases respectively, with 19 bases between them. Germline V gene data show CDR1 as MGHDK and CDR2 as SYGVNS. The CDR3 protein is CASSNRLRAGHEKLFF. The CDR3 coding sequence is TGTGCCAGCAGTAACCGACTCAGGGCTGGGCATGAAAAACTGTTTTTT.

J is TRBJ1-3 and V is TRBV7-9; D is unclear. V lost 5 bases to trimming and J lost 0 bases, with 11 bases between them. CDR1 and CDR2 from the germline V gene are SEHNR and FQNEAQ (reference sequence). The CDR3 is 15 amino acids. CDR3 loop: CASSPDGVSGNTIYF. For the CDR3, the DNA is TGTGCCAGCAGCCCCGACGGCGTCTCTGGAAACACCATATATTTT.

The V call is TRBV4-3, the J call TRBJ2-3; D not certain. The CDR3 spans 15 residues. Trimming stripped 4 bases from V and 2 bases from J, with 13 bases between. Germline CDR1 and CDR2: LGHNA and YSLEER. Here the CDR3 DNA reads TGCGCCAGCAGCCTTTCGAATGGAGCCACAGATACGCAGTATTTT. Amino acids: CASSLSNGATDTQYF.

The V gene is TRBV28, the J gene TRBJ1-1; D gene unclear. The CDR3 length is 11 residues. Germline CDR1 and CDR2: MDHEN and SYDVKM. Trimming left V 6 bases short and J 5 bases short, with 7 bases between. The CDR3 is CASRGLTEAFF. For the CDR3, the DNA is TGTGCCAGCAGGGGGTTGACTGAAGCTTTCTTT. Looking up the rest from reference TRBV28 and TRBJ1-1 gives the full variable domain: DVKVTQSSRYLVKRTGEKVFLECVQDMDHENMFWYRQDPGLGLRLIYFSYDVKMKEKGDIPEGYSVSREKKERFSLILESASTNQTSMYLCASRGLTEAFFGQGTRLTVV.

This clone occurred a few times. CDR3 sequence reads: CASSYGPDTQYF. The CDR3 DNA reads TGTGCCAGCAGTTACGGCCCAGATACGCAGTATTTT. The chain carries TRBV6-5 and TRBJ2-3, with D unclear. The germline V gene encodes CDR1 MNHEY and CDR2 SVGAGI. With 2 bases removed from V and 4 bases from J, the gap between germline ends came to 4 bases. The CDR3 is made up of 12 amino acids.

The chain recombines TRBV27 with TRBJ2-2; no reliable D call. The germline V gene encodes CDR1 MNHEY and CDR2 SMNVEV (reference sequence). This CDR3 has 17 residues. V was clipped by 7 bases and J by 0 bases, with 18 bases between them. The CDR3 is CASISRFGRSNTGELFF. The CDR3, as DNA: TGTGCCAGCATTTCGAGATTCGGCAGATCGAACACCGGGGAGCTGTTTTTT.

The CDR3 loop is CASRPGTSGNNEQFF. The CDR3 DNA reads TGTGCCAGCAGGCCCGGGACTAGCGGGAACAATGAGCAGTTCTTC. The V gene is TRBV7-2, the J gene TRBJ2-1; 13 bases map to TRBD2. V shed 6 bases and J 5 bases; nucleotides not matched to a gene: 4. CDR1 SGHTA and CDR2 FQGNSA come from the germline V gene. The CDR3 runs 15 residues.

V and J are TRBV30 and TRBJ1-3; D uncertain. V was trimmed by 0 bases and J by 4 bases, leaving 4 bases between them. Looked up from germline, CDR1 is GTSNPN and CDR2 is SVGIG (reference sequence). The CDR3 sequence is 12 residues long. The CDR3, as DNA: TGTGCCTGGAGTGTATCCGGAAACACCATATATTTT. Translated: CAWSVSGNTIYF.

J is TRBJ2-5 and V is TRBV18, with D unclear. Trimming took off 2 bases at V and 5 bases at J, with 12 bases between the two ends. CDR1 is KGHSH, CDR2 LQKENI, per germline. The CDR3 runs 14 residues. The CDR3 loop is CASSPDSGWETQYF. In DNA form, the CDR3 reads TGTGCCAGCTCACCAGATTCCGGTTGGGAGACCCAGTACTTC.

The chain carries TRBV5-1 and TRBJ2-2; 11 nucleotides align to TRBD2. With 5 bases clipped from V and 3 bases from J, the junction kept 9 bases outside the gene matches. CDR3 size: 17 residues. Germline CDR1 reads SGHRS; CDR2 reads YFSETQ. As DNA, the CDR3 is TGCGCCAGCAGGCAGTTACCGGGACTAGCGGACACCGGGGAGCTGTTTTTT. Translating it yields CASRQLPGLADTGELFF.

The V gene is TRBV27, the J gene TRBJ2-3; a weak D match, TRBD1 (5 bases). There are 14 residues in the CDR3. The germline V gene has CDR1 MNHEY and CDR2 SMNVEV (reference sequence). The V end lost 2 bases, the J end lost 6 bases, and 12 bases lay between the germline ends. CDR3 in DNA: TGTGCCAGCAGTTTAAGTACCCACAGGGATACGCAGTATTTT. This encodes CASSLSTHRDTQYF.

The chain has TRBV29-1 and TRBJ1-2; D perhaps matches TRBD1 (6 bases). The CDR3 contains 15 residues. Germline values: CDR1 SQVTM, CDR2 ANQGSEA. Trimming stripped 1 base from V and 4 bases from J, with 16 bases between. CDR3 nucleotides: TGCAGCGTTGAAGGTCCGCAGGGGAGCCGCTATGGCTACACCTTC. Protein sequence: CSVEGPQGSRYGYTF.

The rearrangement links TRBV4-2 to TRBJ2-7; D gene ambiguous. CDR3 length equals 14 residues. V lost 3 bases and J 5 bases, leaving 14 bases between the germline ends. The V gene's germline CDR1 is LGHNA and CDR2 YNFKEQ. CDR3 DNA: TGTGCCAGCAGCCAGGCACTGATTATCGACGAGCAGTACTTC. This encodes CASSQALIIDEQYF.

The chain employs TRBV9 and TRBJ2-2; 14 bases are shared with TRBD2. With 2 bases clipped from V and 6 bases from J, the junction kept 3 bases outside the gene matches. Germline V gene data show CDR1 as SGDLS and CDR2 as YYNGEE. This CDR3 region has 16 residues. The CDR3 DNA reads TGTGCCAGCAGCGTTGGGACTAGCGGGAGCGCCGGGGAGCTGTTTTTT. It specifies CASSVGTSGSAGELFF.

CDR3 amino acids: CASNLAGGRTDTQYF. In DNA form, the CDR3 reads TGTGCCAGCAATCTAGCGGGAGGTCGCACAGATACGCAGTATTTT. The chain employs TRBV2 and TRBJ2-3; TRBD2 agrees at 11 bases. V shed 7 bases and J 1 base; nucleotides not matched to a gene: 4. The CDR3 is made up of 15 amino acids. CDR1 and CDR2 (germline): SNHLY, FYNNEI.

The rearrangement uses TRBV6-6 and TRBJ2-2; D tentatively fits TRBD1 or TRBD2 (5 bases each). The CDR3 has 14 residues. V lost 8 bases, J lost 0 bases, and 10 bases lay in between. Germline V gives CDR1 MNHNY, CDR2 SVGAGI (reference sequence). CDR3 in DNA: TGTGCCAGCTTGAGGGACGCGAACACCGGGGAGCTGTTTTTT. Its translation is CASLRDANTGELFF.

The chain combines TRBV11-3 with TRBJ1-4, with D unclear. The CDR3 has 14 residues. Deletions cut 2 bases from V and 4 bases from J, with 8 bases between. Germline CDR1 is SGHNT and CDR2 is YENEEA. As DNA, the CDR3 is TGTGCCAGCAGCTTAAGAGGTATTAATGAAAAACTGTTTTTT. It yields the protein CASSLRGINEKLFF.

The chain combines TRBV12-5 with TRBJ2-1; TRBD1 matches at 12 bases. CDR1 LGHNT and CDR2 FRNRAP come from the germline V gene. This CDR3 spans 15 amino acids. The J segment lost 9 bases and the V segment lost 10 bases, leaving 13 bases of the junction unmatched. The CDR3 loop reads CATDRDRGLEGEQFF. The CDR3 DNA reads as TGTGCTACCGACAGGGACAGGGGGCTTGAGGGTGAGCAGTTCTTC.

The rearrangement uses TRBV7-9 and TRBJ2-7; perhaps TRBD2 as D (6 bases). The CDR3 totals 14 residues. Germline V gene data show CDR1 as SEHNR and CDR2 as FQNEAQ (reference sequence). V was shortened by 3 bases and J by 2 bases, with 11 bases between the two germline ends. CDR3 DNA: TGTGCCAGCAGCTTCGGGGCGGGACCCTACGAGCAGTACTTC. Its translation: CASSFGAGPYEQYF.

This chain joins TRBV9 and TRBJ2-1; 8 positions match TRBD2. Germline V gene sequence: CDR1 SGDLS, CDR2 YYNGEE. The CDR3 contains 17 residues. The junction had 5 bases not matched to a gene; V was cut back by 0 bases and J by 0 bases. The CDR3 sequence: CASSVGTGGSSYNEQFF. CDR3 bases: TGTGCCAGCAGCGTAGGTACGGGAGGGAGCTCCTACAATGAGCAGTTCTTC.

This clone was found a few times. The rearrangement links TRBV6-5 to TRBJ1-4; no reliable D call. This CDR3 comprises 11 residues. Looked up from germline, CDR1 is MNHEY and CDR2 is SVGAGI. Trimming cost V 3 bases and J 11 bases, with 7 bases left between them. In nucleotides, the CDR3 is TGTGCCAGCAGTTATAACGAGAAACTGTTTTTT. This encodes CASSYNEKLFF.

This chain connects TRBV19 to TRBJ2-7, with D perhaps TRBD2 (6 bases). Germline loops: CDR1 LNHDA, CDR2 SQIVND (reference sequence). With 2 bases removed from V and 2 bases from J, the gap between germline ends came to 10 bases. The CDR3 has 14 amino acids. The DNA for the CDR3 is TGTGCCAGTAGTATAACCGGGGGTCCCTACGAGCAGTACTTC. Translated, it gives CASSITGGPYEQYF.

CDR3 loop: CASSPKLRGPLDNEQFF. As DNA, the CDR3 is TGTGCCAGCTCACCTAAGCTTCGGGGTCCCCTCGACAATGAGCAGTTCTTC. The J gene is TRBJ2-1, the V gene TRBV18; D is possibly TRBD2 (5 bases). Deletions cut 3 bases from V and 5 bases from J, with 20 bases between. CDR3 size: 17 residues. Germline lookup yields CDR1 KGHSH and CDR2 LQKENI.

This clone was counted a few times. The chain has TRBV2 and TRBJ2-3; tentatively, D is TRBD1 (6 bases). Germline values: CDR1 SNHLY, CDR2 FYNNEI. V was trimmed by 6 bases and J by 0 bases, leaving 10 bases between them. This CDR3 is 14 amino acids long. DNA of the CDR3: TGTGCCAGCAGGGACAGTTCAAGCACAGATACGCAGTATTTT. The encoded protein is CASRDSSSTDTQYF.

The V call is TRBV27, the J call TRBJ1-5, with unresolved D. This CDR3 is built from 14 residues. Per the germline V gene, CDR1 is MNHEY and CDR2 is SMNVEV (reference sequence). Trimming removed 2 bases at V and 10 bases at J, with 15 bases between. Here the CDR3 DNA reads TGTGCCAGCAGTTTAAGCGTAGGGTCAATTCCCCAGCATTTT. Its translation is CASSLSVGSIPQHF.